Listed below are T cell receptor beta chains from one sample, sequenced in a study of radiation and T cells in renal cell carcinoma. Clones were sequenced by immunoSEQ multiplex PCR, and TCRdb holds only the in-frame ones, with some missing. Of approximately 140,000 clones listed, around 90% are singletons. The input for sequencing was blood, taken from a patient whose treatment included radiotherapy and nephrectomy. The receptors stem from a woman in her seventies with renal cell carcinoma. CDR3s include the opening cysteine and the closing phenylalanine or tryptophan. Each record gives: J gene, D gene, clone size, V gene, CDR3 DNA, CDR3 protein. D genes are given only for firm matches. Clone size, where shown, is once, few, many, or a class for clones that have expanded.

>TRBJ2-2|NA|few|TRBV6-1
TGTGCCAGCAGTGAAAGCTTGGGCAGAACCGGGGAGCTGTTTTTT
CASSESLGRTGELFF
>TRBJ2-1|TRBD1|NA|TRBV4-3
TGCGCCAGCAGCCAATACCCTGCCGGGACAGGGTCATACAATGAGCAGTTCTTC
CASSQYPAGTGSYNEQFF
>TRBJ1-1|NA|few|TRBV20-1
TGCAGTGTCCGACGGAACACTGAAGCTTTCTTT
CSVRRNTEAFF
>TRBJ2-2|NA|NA|TRBV2
TGTGCCAGCAGTCCGACTGGGGGCCGGAGGGAGCTGTTTTTT
CASSPTGGRRELFF
>TRBJ1-2|TRBD1|NA|TRBV2
TGTGCCAGCATCCTTAAAACTCAAAGGGCTTATCAGGGGGACCTTAACTATGGCTACACCTTC
CASILKTQRAYQGDLNYGYTF
>TRBJ1-1|NA|NA|TRBV30
TGTGCCTGGAGTGTACTCGACCGGTTTAACACTGAAGCTTTCTTT
CAWSVLDRFNTEAFF
>TRBJ1-2|TRBD1|NA|TRBV4-3
TGCGCCAGCAGCCAGACGACGCAATTACAGGGGTACTATGGCTACACCTTC
CASSQTTQLQGYYGYTF
>TRBJ2-7|NA|NA|TRBV10-3
TGTGCCACCGGACAGAGCCTCGTCTACGAGCAGTACTTC
CATGQSLVYEQYF
>TRBJ2-3|NA|NA|TRBV6-5
TGTGCCAGCACCGGGTCAGATACGCAGTATTTT
CASTGSDTQYF
>TRBJ1-5|NA|NA|TRBV30
TGTGCCTGGAGTGGGGGGGTTGGCAATCAGCCCCAGCATTTT
CAWSGGVGNQPQHF
>TRBJ1-6|NA|NA|TRBV5-6
TGTGCCAGCAGCTTGGAAGCAGTAGGATCACCCCTCCACTTT
CASSLEAVGSPLHF
>TRBJ2-2|NA|NA|TRBV6-1
TGTGCCAGCAGGAACACCGGGGAGCTGTTTTTT
CASRNTGELFF
>TRBJ1-2|TRBD1|NA|TRBV2
TGTGCCAGCAGTGTTCAGGGGGCAATGGATGGCTACACCTTC
CASSVQGAMDGYTF
>TRBJ1-1|TRBD1|NA|TRBV7-6
TGTGCCAGCAGCTTAGCGAGACAGGGGCACACTGAAGCTTTCTTT
CASSLARQGHTEAFF
>TRBJ1-4|TRBD1|NA|TRBV5-1
TGCGCCAGCAGCTTTGGACAGGCCGAAAAACTGTTTTTT
CASSFGQAEKLFF
>TRBJ1-3|NA|NA|TRBV6-5
TGTGCCAGCAGTTCGGGTGGCGGAGGGAGAAGGGACACCATATATTTT
CASSSGGGGRRDTIYF
>TRBJ1-1|NA|NA|TRBV7-9
TGTGCCAGCAGCTTCGGGCAGATGAACACTGAAGCTTTCTTT
CASSFGQMNTEAFF
>TRBJ2-2|NA|NA|TRBV12-2
TGTGCAAGTCGTAAGACAGTGGGGAACAACACCGGGGAGCTGTTTTTT
CASRKTVGNNTGELFF
>TRBJ2-3|NA|NA|TRBV6-5
TGTGCCGGCAGTTACTCGTCCGACTACACAGATACGCAGTATTTT
CAGSYSSDYTDTQYF
>TRBJ2-3|NA|once|TRBV9
TGTGCCAGCAGCGTAGCGACCAGCGGTTACACAGATACGCAGTATTTT
CASSVATSGYTDTQYF
>TRBJ1-5|NA|NA|TRBV14
TGTGCCAGCAGCCAAGGAGGGGGCAATCAGCCCCAGCATTTT
CASSQGGGNQPQHF
>TRBJ2-5|TRBD1|NA|TRBV11-2
TGTGCCAGCAGCTTAGGGCAGGGGGCGGAGACCCAGTACTTC
CASSLGQGAETQYF
>TRBJ2-5|NA|NA|TRBV7-2
TGTGCCAGCAGCCCACAGGGGGCGGGAGGGACCCAGTACTTC
CASSPQGAGGTQYF
>TRBJ2-2|NA|once|TRBV27
TGTGCCAGCACCGCGGGAAGGGGCGAAGGTACCGGGGAGCTGTTTTTT
CASTAGRGEGTGELFF
>TRBJ2-1|NA|once|TRBV19
TGTGCCAGTAGGGGTTCGGGCTACAATGAGCAGTTCTTC
CASRGSGYNEQFF
>TRBJ1-5|NA|many|TRBV7-2
TGTGCCAGCAGCCCGGGCAGGGTCAGGCAGCCCCAGCATTTT
CASSPGRVRQPQHF
>TRBJ2-7|NA|NA|TRBV11-3
TGTGCCAGCAGCATCCCGGGACAACTCTCCGAGCAGTACTTC
CASSIPGQLSEQYF
>TRBJ2-5|NA|NA|TRBV5-4
TGTGCCAGCAGCCTCGGACAGATACAAGAGACCCAGTACTTC
CASSLGQIQETQYF
>TRBJ2-7|NA|NA|TRBV15
TGTGCCACCAGCAGAGAGGCCCAGGGGACCTACGAGCAGTACTTC
CATSREAQGTYEQYF
>TRBJ2-1|TRBD1|NA|TRBV5-1
TGCGCCAGCAGCTCGGACAGGGGAGTGGGGAATGAGCAGTTCTTC
CASSSDRGVGNEQFF
>TRBJ2-1|NA|NA|TRBV28
TGTGCCAGCAGTTACGGGACGGTTTACAATGAGCAGTTCTTC
CASSYGTVYNEQFF
>TRBJ1-5|TRBD1|NA|TRBV6-5
TGTGCCAGCAGCCGGGACAGAAGCAATCAGCCCCAGCATTTT
CASSRDRSNQPQHF
>TRBJ2-1|NA|NA|TRBV14
TGTGCCAGCAGCCAAGGAGTTTTGGCCTACAATGAGCAGTTCTTC
CASSQGVLAYNEQFF
>TRBJ2-2|TRBD1|NA|TRBV7-2
TGTGCCAGCACCAGGGGGAGTTACACCGGGGAGCTGTTTTTT
CASTRGSYTGELFF
>TRBJ1-5|TRBD1|NA|TRBV18
TGTGCCAGCTCACCAAGGGGCAGGACAGGGGATCAGCCCCAGCATTTT
CASSPRGRTGDQPQHF
>TRBJ2-7|TRBD2|once|TRBV4-1
TGCGCCAGCAGCCAAGCGGGGGGGGGTTCCTACGAGCAGTACTTC
CASSQAGGGSYEQYF
>TRBJ1-3|NA|NA|TRBV4-1
TGCGCCAGCAGCCAAGATCTACAGGACCACTCTGGAAACACCATATATTTT
CASSQDLQDHSGNTIYF
>TRBJ2-3|NA|NA|TRBV7-2
TGTGCCAGCAGCTTAGGCTGGGCGGGCACAGATACGCAGTATTTT
CASSLGWAGTDTQYF
>TRBJ1-2|NA|NA|TRBV11-3
TGTGCCAGCAGTTTAAGGGCGGGCTACACCTTC
CASSLRAGYTF
>TRBJ2-2|NA|NA|TRBV7-2
TGTGCCAGCAGCTTAGTACGGAGCGCCGGGGAGCTGTTTTTT
CASSLVRSAGELFF
>TRBJ2-1|TRBD2|NA|TRBV9
TGTGCCAGCAGCGTTACTAGCGGGGGTGACGGGGTGGGGTCCAATGAGCAGTTCTTC
CASSVTSGGDGVGSNEQFF
>TRBJ2-7|TRBD2|once|TRBV7-7
TGTGCTAGCAGCCCGTCTAGCGGGGGGGCGTACGAGCAGTACTTC
CASSPSSGGAYEQYF